Below are 20 T cell receptor beta chains sequenced from a single sample in a study of vaccination effects on CD4 cells after COVID-19. Clones were read by immunoSEQ multiplex PCR, and TCRdb kept only the in-frame ones, dropping some. The repertoire consists of fewer than 60,000 clones, with about 81% occurring once and the leading ten covering 4.3%. No antigen has been identified for these receptors. Around day 10 of culture, CD4+ T cells were separated out. The cohort was immunized with two doses of either the BNT162b2 or mRNA-1273 vaccine. The specimen was CD4+ T cells from PBMCs cultured without peptide, collected after COVID-19 vaccination. The receptors stem from a human donor who received a COVID-19 vaccine.

The chain couples TRBV5-1 to TRBJ1-1; D is uncertain. In germline, CDR1 is SGHRS, CDR2 YFSETQ. The CDR3 contains 14 residues. V was clipped by 7 bases and J by 1 base, with 14 bases between them. The CDR3 nucleotides are TGCGCCAGCGGCCTCCGGGCTACGAACACTGAAGCTTTCTTT. This translates into CASGLRATNTEAFF.

The chain is built from TRBV5-1 and TRBJ2-1, with D possibly matching TRBD2 (6 bases). Germline CDR1 and CDR2: SGHRS and YFSETQ. The V gene lost 1 base and the J gene lost 4 bases, with 12 bases spanning the gap. The CDR3 is 15 amino acids. CDR3 residues: CASSLSGVVYNEQFF. CDR3 nucleotides: TGCGCCAGCAGCTTGTCGGGGGTGGTGTACAATGAGCAGTTCTTC.

This chain uses TRBV15 with TRBJ2-2; 8 bases are a match to TRBD1. V lost 3 bases, J lost 7 bases, and 4 bases stayed unmatched. This CDR3 has 14 amino acids. The V gene's germline CDR1 is LNHNV and CDR2 YYDKDF (reference sequence). DNA of the CDR3: TGTGCCACCAGCAGGGACAGGGTTGGCGGGGAGCTGTTTTTT. Translation: CATSRDRVGGELFF.

V is TRBV3-1 (or the pseudogene TRBV3-2) and J is TRBJ1-2, with D hard to call. The germline V and J ends were trimmed by 0 bases and 5 bases, with 10 bases remaining between them. The CDR3 has 14 residues. The germline V gene has CDR1 LGHDT and CDR2 YNNKEL (reference sequence). The CDR3 reads CASSQESRTYGYTF. As DNA, the CDR3 is TGTGCCAGCAGCCAAGAAAGCAGGACTTATGGCTACACCTTC.

CDR3 region: CASSQDRQAPHNSPLHF. CDR3 nucleotide sequence: TGCGCCAGCAGCCAAGACCGGCAGGCACCCCATAATTCACCCCTCCACTTT. The chain has TRBV4-3 and TRBJ1-6; D is undetermined. The length of the CDR3 is 17 residues. The germline CDR1 and CDR2 sequences are LGHNA and YSLEER. V lost 0 bases, J lost 5 bases, and 14 bases lay in between.

The rearrangement joins TRBV28 to TRBJ1-3; unclear D gene. Trimming stripped 5 bases from V and 5 bases from J, with 7 bases between. The length of the CDR3 is 12 residues. Germline CDR1 MDHEN, CDR2 SYDVKM. DNA for the CDR3: TGTGCCAGCAGTACGGGGAGAAACACCATATATTTT. Its translation: CASSTGRNTIYF.

This clone was found a few times. The chain recombines TRBV14 with TRBJ2-3; D is tentatively TRBD1 or TRBD2 (6 bases each). Deletions cut 0 bases from V and 6 bases from J, with 19 bases between. Germline assignment: CDR1 SGHDN and CDR2 FVKESK. This CDR3 contains 17 residues. CDR3 DNA sequence: TGTGCCAGCAGCCAAGAGTGGGGGCTGGGGACTCCGGATACGCAGTATTTT. This translates into CASSQEWGLGTPDTQYF. Full variable domain (outside the CDR3, taken from reference TRBV14 and TRBJ2-3): EAGVTQFPSHSVIEKGQTVTLRCDPISGHDNLYWYRRVMGKEIKFLLHFVKESKQDESGMPNNRFLAERTGGTYSTLKVQPAELEDSGVYFCASSQEWGLGTPDTQYFGPGTRLTVL.

By share, this clone ranks as medium-sized. J is TRBJ1-6 and V is TRBV3-1 (or the pseudogene TRBV3-2), with D tentatively TRBD1 (5 bases). The germline V gene has CDR1 LGHDT and CDR2 YNNKEL (reference sequence). Trimming left V 3 bases short and J 6 bases short, with 9 bases between. The CDR3 is 14 residues long. Here the CDR3 reads CASSHGTANSPLHF. CDR3 nucleotides: TGTGCCAGCAGCCATGGGACCGCTAATTCACCCCTCCACTTT.

This sequence joins TRBV7-6 and TRBJ2-6, with D unresolved. The CDR3 sequence is 21 residues long. Deletions cut 0 bases from V and 3 bases from J, with 24 bases between. Per germline, CDR1 SGHVS and CDR2 FNYEAQ. The CDR3 region has the DNA TGTGCCAGCAGCTTAGCGCTCTATCGGGCCGATACACCTCTTGGGGCCAACGTCCTGACTTTC. This encodes CASSLALYRADTPLGANVLTF.

The V call is TRBV2, the J call TRBJ2-1; TRBD2 agrees at 9 bases. Germline CDR1 and CDR2: SNHLY and FYNNEI. CDR3 length: 19 amino acids. After removal of 4 bases from V and 0 bases from J, the junction contained 13 bases not matched to a gene. CDR3 DNA: TGTGCCAGCAGTGGGGAGCAAGGACTAGCGAGAAGCTCCTACAATGAGCAGTTCTTC. Amino acids: CASSGEQGLARSSYNEQFF.

The gene calls are TRBV7-8 and TRBJ2-1; 9 nucleotides align to TRBD2. The germline V gene encodes CDR1 SGHVS and CDR2 FQNEAQ. V shed 5 bases, J shed 5 bases, and the junction held 7 bases outside the gene matches. CDR3 length equals 15 residues. CDR3 in amino acids: CASSPRGGLDNEQFF. The CDR3 DNA follows: TGTGCCAGCAGCCCGCGGGGGGGCTTGGACAATGAGCAGTTCTTC.

In its sample, this clone was seen a few times. This chain connects TRBV2 to TRBJ2-3; 8 bases line up with TRBD1. Germline trimming cut 4 bases from V and 6 bases from J; bases unmatched to any gene: 9. Germline V CDR1 and CDR2: SNHLY, FYNNEI. The CDR3 is 15 amino acids. CDR3 sequence reads: CASSGQGAGADTQYF. CDR3 bases: TGTGCCAGCAGTGGGCAGGGGGCAGGGGCGGATACGCAGTATTTT.

V usage is TRBV6-8 and J usage is TRBJ2-5, with TRBD2 identical over 7 bases. Germline loops: CDR1 MNHGY, CDR2 SAAAGT. The CDR3 has 16 residues. The V and J ends lost 2 bases and 3 bases, in that order; junction bases with no gene match: 9. In DNA form, the CDR3 reads TGTGCCAGCAGTTACAGTCGGACTAGGGGTAAAGAGACCCAGTACTTC. It is translated as CASSYSRTRGKETQYF.

The gene calls are TRBV28 and TRBJ2-3; maybe TRBD1 (5 bases). This CDR3 region has 14 residues. CDR1 and CDR2 (germline): MDHEN, SYDVKM. Deletions cut 6 bases from V and 4 bases from J, with 14 bases between. Here the CDR3 DNA reads TGTGCCAGCAGCCGCAACCTGGGGCCAGATACGCAGTATTTT. This translates into CASSRNLGPDTQYF.

V gene TRBV28 combines with J gene TRBJ1-5; 7 nucleotides line up with TRBD1. Germline-derived CDR1 and CDR2 are MDHEN and SYDVKM. The CDR3 extends over 14 amino acids. Unmatched junction bases numbered 9, after V lost 7 bases and J lost 6 bases. CDR3 DNA: TGTGCCAGCAAGCCTCCAGGGGGAGGTCAGCCCCAGCATTTT. Translating gives CASKPPGGGQPQHF.

This clone was counted a few times. The chain uses TRBV3-1 (or the pseudogene TRBV3-2) and TRBJ1-1; D unclear. CDR3 length equals 15 residues. The V end lost 2 bases, the J end lost 0 bases, and 10 bases lay between the germline ends. Germline V CDR1 and CDR2: LGHDT, YNNKEL (reference sequence). The chain's CDR3 is CASSQSFRMNTEAFF. As DNA, the CDR3 is TGTGCCAGCAGCCAAAGTTTCCGGATGAACACTGAAGCTTTCTTT.

The V call is TRBV4-1, the J call TRBJ1-2; D is ambiguous. Germline V gene data show CDR1 as MGHRA and CDR2 as YSYEKL. The CDR3 sequence is 15 residues long. The V and J ends lost 5 bases and 2 bases respectively, with 15 bases between them. CDR3 residues: CASSSPPTANYGYTF. CDR3 in DNA: TGCGCCAGCAGCTCCCCACCGACGGCCAACTATGGCTACACCTTC.

The rearrangement links TRBV11-2 to TRBJ2-7, with D unclear. The CDR3 spans 13 residues. Germline V gene lookup returns CDR1 SGHAT and CDR2 FQNNGV. The ends were cut back, 1 base at V and 1 base at J, with 5 bases in the middle. The CDR3 region is CASSLGPSYEQYF. The CDR3 nucleotides are TGTGCCAGCAGCTTAGGGCCGTCCTACGAGCAGTACTTC. Based on the CDR3 plus reference TRBV11-2 and TRBJ2-7, the full variable domain is EAGVAQSPRYKIIEKRQSVAFWCNPISGHATLYWYQQILGQGPKLLIQFQNNGVVDDSQLPKDRFSAERLKGVDSTLKIQPAKLEDSAVYLCASSLGPSYEQYFGPGTRLTVT.

This clone occurred a few times. J is TRBJ2-1 and V is TRBV2; D not resolved. Between the trimmed V and J ends, which lost 7 bases and 0 bases, there was a span of 16 bases. CDR1 and CDR2 from the germline V gene are SNHLY and FYNNEI. The CDR3 totals 16 residues. CDR3 sequence reads: CASTTFGWSSYNEQFF. The CDR3 coding sequence is TGTGCCAGCACCACTTTTGGCTGGAGCTCCTACAATGAGCAGTTCTTC.

V is TRBV30 and J is TRBJ2-7, with 8 bases matching TRBD2. V shed 8 bases and J 4 bases; nucleotides not matched to a gene: 4. The CDR3 covers 11 residues. Germline V gene data show CDR1 as GTSNPN and CDR2 as SVGIG (reference sequence). The CDR3, as DNA: TGTGCCGGCGGGAGGCTATACGAGCAGTACTTC. It specifies CAGGRLYEQYF.